A single sample gave rise to the 18 T cell receptor beta chains below, sequenced in a study of T cell responses to AZD1222 COVID-19 vaccine. Data came from immunoSEQ multiplex PCR; TCRdb stores just in-frame clones and leaves some out. The data hold 25,000 to 40,000 clones, with approximately 87% observed a single time. The specimen was peripheral blood, collected 28 days after the second AZD1222 dose. These receptors all stem from an adult who received the AZD1222 COVID-19 vaccine.

The CDR3 bases are TGTGCCAGCAGTTCAGGGAGGACCCAGTACTTC. It specifies CASSSGRTQYF. The V call is TRBV6-5, the J call TRBJ2-5; D might be TRBD1 or TRBD2, each matching 5 bases. The germline V gene encodes CDR1 MNHEY and CDR2 SVGAGI. This CDR3 spans 11 amino acids. V lost 4 bases to trimming and J lost 7 bases, with 7 bases between them.

The gene calls are TRBV5-8 and TRBJ2-7, with D possibly being TRBD2 (6 bases). The CDR3 sequence is 13 residues long. The germline V and J ends were trimmed by 3 bases and 7 bases, with 14 bases remaining between them. Germline V gives CDR1 SGHTS, CDR2 YDEGEE. The CDR3 loop reads CASSSELAREQYF. The CDR3 coding sequence is TGTGCCAGCAGCTCAGAACTAGCTCGAGAGCAGTACTTC.

The genes are TRBV18 and TRBJ2-1; 11 nucleotides line up with TRBD2. Trimming took 3 bases from V and 8 from J; bases not matched to a gene: 9. This CDR3 comprises 16 residues. Germline assignment: CDR1 KGHSH and CDR2 LQKENI. The CDR3 spells CASSPSLAGGRDEQFF. The CDR3 DNA is TGTGCCAGCTCACCCAGCCTAGCGGGGGGACGCGATGAGCAGTTCTTC.

The chain is built from TRBV5-4 and TRBJ1-2; 10 bases match TRBD1. The CDR3 length is 15 residues. After removal of 3 bases from V and 3 bases from J, the junction contained 5 bases not matched to a gene. CDR1 is SGHNT and CDR2 is YYREEE in the germline V gene (reference sequence). The CDR3 nucleotides are TGTGCCAGCAGCTCGCCGACAGGGGGCGACTATGGCTACACCTTC. It specifies CASSSPTGGDYGYTF.

CDR3 sequence (DNA): TGCGCCAGCAGCCCCCTAGTAGGGTACGAGCAGTACTTC. It encodes CASSPLVGYEQYF. The rearrangement joins TRBV4-3 to TRBJ2-7; no firm D call. CDR1 and CDR2 (germline): LGHNA, YSLEER. V shed 4 bases and J shed 4 bases, with 11 bases lying between them. This CDR3 has 13 amino acids.

The V gene is TRBV6-2 or TRBV6-3, the J gene TRBJ2-7; 10 bases are a match to TRBD1. Germline loops: CDR1 MNHEY, CDR2 SVGEGT. This CDR3 has 15 residues. With 0 bases clipped from V and 4 bases from J, the junction kept 3 bases outside the gene matches. CDR3 DNA sequence: TGTGCCAGCAGTTACTCCCGGGACAGGGGTTACGAGCAGTACTTC. It is translated as CASSYSRDRGYEQYF.

The CDR3 DNA sequence: TGTGCCAGTAGTATCGGGCGACAGGGCAATGAAAAACTGTTTTTT. It encodes CASSIGRQGNEKLFF. The chain couples TRBV19 to TRBJ1-4; 7 nucleotides agree with TRBD1. The CDR3 totals 15 residues. CDR1 is LNHDA, CDR2 SQIVND, per germline (reference sequence). With V trimmed by 3 bases and J by 5 bases, 6 bases remained unmatched.

The DNA for the CDR3 is TGCGCCAGCAGCCAAGGGGTAAGGACTAGCGGATACGAGCAGTACTTC. Translated: CASSQGVRTSGYEQYF. The V and J genes are TRBV4-1 and TRBJ2-7, with TRBD2 matching over 10 bases. Germline values: CDR1 MGHRA, CDR2 YSYEKL. The CDR3 runs 16 residues. Unmatched junction bases numbered 7, after V lost 1 base and J lost 4 bases.

V gene TRBV19 combines with J gene TRBJ1-1; D not certain. V was clipped by 5 bases and J by 2 bases, with 9 bases between them. Germline CDR1 LNHDA, CDR2 SQIVND (reference sequence). The length of the CDR3 is 13 residues. CDR3 loop: CASSVRRNTEAFF. CDR3 sequence (DNA): TGTGCCAGTAGTGTTCGGAGAAACACTGAAGCTTTCTTT.

V usage is TRBV9 and J usage is TRBJ2-5; D gene unclear. The germline gives CDR1 SGDLS, CDR2 YYNGEE. The CDR3 runs 15 residues. V was cut by 2 bases and J by 4 bases, with 15 bases left in between. CDR3 DNA: TGTGCCAGCAGCGTGGCCCAGCGCTGGGGAGAGACCCAGTACTTC. It specifies CASSVAQRWGETQYF.

V and J are TRBV15 and TRBJ2-3, with 8 bases matching TRBD1. CDR1 is LNHNV, CDR2 YYDKDF, per germline (reference sequence). The CDR3 length is 15 residues. V was pared by 1 base and J by 4 bases, with 4 bases of the junction left unmatched. The CDR3 loop reads CATSRGQGSADTQYF. CDR3 DNA: TGTGCCACCAGCAGAGGACAGGGGTCCGCAGATACGCAGTATTTT.

J is TRBJ1-2 and V is TRBV4-2; D gene unclear. This CDR3 is 12 amino acids long. V lost 2 bases to trimming and J lost 5 bases, with 6 bases between them. Germline loops: CDR1 LGHNA, CDR2 YNFKEQ. The chain's CDR3 is CASSQSGYGYTF. CDR3 coding DNA: TGTGCCAGCAGCCAATCGGGTTATGGCTACACCTTC.

The chain carries TRBV6-5 and TRBJ2-5, with 8 bases identical to TRBD1. This CDR3 region has 13 residues. Germline trimming cut 6 bases from V and 3 bases from J; bases unmatched to any gene: 3. Per the germline V gene, CDR1 is MNHEY and CDR2 is SVGAGI. Here the CDR3 reads CASRPTGEETQYF. In DNA form, the CDR3 reads TGTGCCAGCAGGCCGACAGGGGAAGAGACCCAGTACTTC.

The rearrangement joins TRBV6-2 or TRBV6-3 to TRBJ1-2; 9 positions match TRBD1. CDR3 length equals 14 residues. CDR1 MNHEY and CDR2 SVGEGT come from the germline V gene. V lost 5 bases and J lost 2; bases outside the gene matches: 3. The CDR3: CASSNRGPNYGYTF. CDR3 in DNA: TGTGCCAGCAGTAACAGGGGGCCAAACTATGGCTACACCTTC.

V is TRBV18 and J is TRBJ2-7; 7 bases are shared with TRBD1. The germline V gene has CDR1 KGHSH and CDR2 LQKENI. With V trimmed by 2 bases and J by 6 bases, 10 bases remained unmatched. This CDR3 is built from 15 residues. The CDR3 reads CASSPGTALAGEQYF. The CDR3 coding sequence is TGTGCCAGCTCACCAGGGACAGCTCTCGCTGGCGAGCAGTACTTC.

This sequence joins TRBV12-5 and TRBJ2-7; no clear D. Germline V gene data show CDR1 as LGHNT and CDR2 as FRNRAP. The CDR3 contains 13 residues. The CDR3 here is CATSVRSSYEQYF. In DNA form, the CDR3 reads TGTGCCACATCCGTGCGGAGCTCCTACGAGCAGTACTTC.

V and J are TRBV4-2 and TRBJ2-2; possibly TRBD2 for D (6 bases). With 4 bases removed from V and 1 base from J, the gap between germline ends came to 13 bases. This CDR3 is 16 amino acids long. CDR1 and CDR2 from the germline V gene are LGHNA and YNFKEQ. The CDR3 is CASSRVGGVNTGELFF. CDR3 nucleotide sequence: TGTGCCAGCAGCCGGGTGGGGGGAGTGAACACCGGGGAGCTGTTTTTT.

The V call is TRBV6-5, the J call TRBJ1-4; 7 positions agree with TRBD1. Trimming removed 5 bases from V and 6 bases from J; junction bases left unmatched: 9. The CDR3 is 15 residues long. CDR1 and CDR2 (germline): MNHEY, SVGAGI. CDR3 sequence (DNA): TGTGCCAGCAGTCCTACAGGGGCGCGGGATGAAAAACTGTTTTTT. Translated: CASSPTGARDEKLFF.